This record concerns one T cell receptor beta chain sequence. Antigen: not known. Positively selected for CCR7, the CD45RO-negative cells used as naive CD8 cells excluded terminally differentiated effector memory CD45RA+ cells. These data are taken from a study of shared clonotypes between healthy human individuals. Overall study findings and caveats: An expected dependence of interdonor clonotype sharing on sequencing depth was noted. Among non-shared clonotypes, generation probabilities were lower than among those shared by all four donors.

Germline lookup yields CDR1 MNHEY and CDR2 SVGAGI. V lost 10 bases and J lost 10; bases outside the gene matches: 6. The CDR3 contains 11 residues. The table came from immunoSEQ multiplex PCR; TCRdb's copy has only in-frame clones and leaves some out. The sample carries some 740,000 clones, 92% recorded once. The specimen was naive CD8+ T cells sorted from blood. This chain connects TRBV6-5 to TRBJ2-1, with 8 bases matching TRBD1. The sequence came from a man aged 25-45 years in good health. For the CDR3, the DNA is TGTGCCACCAGGGGGCCTGGCGAGCAGTTCTTC. Encoded protein: CATRGPGEQFF.